This T cell receptor beta chain was recovered during a study of blood T cell repertoires in COVID-19 (dated by TCRdb to about 2020). Background on the whole study: Samples from collaborators originated in the United States, Italy and Spain and spanned both the acute and convalescent phases of COVID-19. The material from the prospective study consisted of cDNA or gDNA derived from T cells, B-cell-depleted T cells, or PBMCs. Deeply sampled blood TCRbeta repertoires from subjects exposed to, actively infected with, or recovered from COVID-19 were included in the dataset. The repertoires were made available in a free public database intended to serve as a resource for research on the immune response to SARS-CoV-2. Samples came from the ongoing ImmuneRACE study (first 160 participants) plus 1,254 subjects from 6 global collaborators. Nearly every sample came with metadata listing a de-identified subject ID, COVID-19 status, age in years and sex. Where HLA class I and class II types were available, the types were taken from metadata supplied by the sample provider, not from assay-based typing.

TCRbeta CDR3 regions were amplified from genomic DNA by means of the immunoSEQ Assay, a bias-controlled multiplex PCR. Per the authors' processing: The number of nucleated cells in each sample was estimated by amplification of reference gene primers within the assay. Sequence reads were collapsed and filtered to measure the absolute abundance of every unique TCRbeta CDR3 rearrangement. Productive Simpson clonality was computed per sample as the square root of Simpson's diversity index over productive rearrangements. The source is immuneACCESS, and TCRdb retained only in-frame sequences with V and J called. Part of the clones is not carried over; for the studies checked, unresolved V genes explain less than half of this, and the remainder is unexplained. The D gene and trimming were derived from the DNA, and the V and J assignments and clone size from that table. This sample gives about 160,000 clones in total; 79% of them show up just once. Together, the top ten hold 8.1% of the sample.

One collaborating source in Seattle enrolled patients during active infection and followed them longitudinally through the course of disease. Whole blood was collected in K2EDTA tubes by collaborating institutions according to the institutions' own protocols. For TCRbeta analysis, collaborators shipped samples as frozen whole blood, isolated PBMCs, or DNA extracted from either of those sample types. Turning to this clone: Its antigen is currently not known. One base away there is no much larger clone; base qualities are not given.

Paper-wide results and their limitations: How much clinical and demographic metadata was included differed by source and by participant, and the metadata was provided uncurated.

This TCR came from a woman aged 55-70 years with COVID-19, enrolled during active disease. Sequencing used peripheral blood.

The DNA sequence is TGTGCCAGCAGCCCGACAGAAACCAACACCGGGGAGCTGTTTTTT. Its protein product is CASSPTETNTGELFF. The chain couples TRBV3-1 (or the pseudogene TRBV3-2) to TRBJ2-2; the D region possibly corresponds to TRBD1 (5 bases align). Cut back by 4 bases and 2 bases, the V and J ends lie 11 bases apart. From a lookup of the germline V gene (reference sequence), CDR1 and CDR2 are LGHDT and YNNKEL. The cysteine opens and the phenylalanine closes a CDR3 of 15 amino acids. Only the CDR3 portion is preserved as DNA: 45 bases, with reading frame beginning at the first base.